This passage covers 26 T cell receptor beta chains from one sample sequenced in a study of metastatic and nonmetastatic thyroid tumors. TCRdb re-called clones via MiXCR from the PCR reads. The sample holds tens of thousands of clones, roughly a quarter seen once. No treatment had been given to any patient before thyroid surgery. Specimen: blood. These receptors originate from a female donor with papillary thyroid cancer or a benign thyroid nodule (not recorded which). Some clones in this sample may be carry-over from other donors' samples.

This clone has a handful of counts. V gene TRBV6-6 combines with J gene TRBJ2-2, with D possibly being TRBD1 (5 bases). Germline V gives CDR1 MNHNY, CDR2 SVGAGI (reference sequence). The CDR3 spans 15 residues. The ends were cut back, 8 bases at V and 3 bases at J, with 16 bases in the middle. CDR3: CASCSPGLYTGELFF. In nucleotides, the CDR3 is TGTGCCAGCTGTTCTCCAGGGCTCTACACCGGGGAGCTGTTTTTT.

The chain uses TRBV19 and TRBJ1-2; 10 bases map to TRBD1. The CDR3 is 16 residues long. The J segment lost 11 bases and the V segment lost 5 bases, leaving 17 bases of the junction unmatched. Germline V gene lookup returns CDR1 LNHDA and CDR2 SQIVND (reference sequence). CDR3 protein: CASSQPPGQGSSGYTF. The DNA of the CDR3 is TGTGCCAGTAGTCAGCCCCCGGGACAGGGGTCAAGTGGATACACCTTC.

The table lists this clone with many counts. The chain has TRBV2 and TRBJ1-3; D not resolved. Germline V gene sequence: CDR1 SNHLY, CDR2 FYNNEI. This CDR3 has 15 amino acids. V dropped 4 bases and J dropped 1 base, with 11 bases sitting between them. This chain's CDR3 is CASSVTAGSGNTIYF. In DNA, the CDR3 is TGTGCCAGCAGTGTTACAGCTGGGTCTGGAAACACCATATATTTT.

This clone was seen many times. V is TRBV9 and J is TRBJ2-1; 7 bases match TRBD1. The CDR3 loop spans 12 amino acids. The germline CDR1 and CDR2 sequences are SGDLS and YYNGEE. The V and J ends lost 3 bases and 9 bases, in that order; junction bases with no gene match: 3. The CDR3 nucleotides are TGTGCCAGCAGCGGACAGGGAAGTGAGCAGTTCTTC. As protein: CASSGQGSEQFF.

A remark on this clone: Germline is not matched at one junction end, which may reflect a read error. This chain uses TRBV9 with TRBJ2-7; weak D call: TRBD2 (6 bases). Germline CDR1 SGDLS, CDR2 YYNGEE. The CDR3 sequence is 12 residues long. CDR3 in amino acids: CASSVPGGPQNF. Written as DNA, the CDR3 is TGTGCCAGCAGCGTACCCGGAGGGCCGCAAAACTTC.

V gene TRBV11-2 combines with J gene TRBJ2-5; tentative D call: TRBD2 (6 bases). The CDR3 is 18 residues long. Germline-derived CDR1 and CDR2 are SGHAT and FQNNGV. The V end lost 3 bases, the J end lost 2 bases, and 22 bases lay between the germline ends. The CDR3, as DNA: TGTGCCAGCAGCTTTTCCGGGCCGCGGGGTGGTAGACAAGAGACCCAGTACTTC. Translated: CASSFSGPRGGRQETQYF. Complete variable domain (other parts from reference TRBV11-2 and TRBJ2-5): EAGVAQSPRYKIIEKRQSVAFWCNPISGHATLYWYQQILGQGPKLLIQFQNNGVVDDSQLPKDRFSAERLKGVDSTLKIQPAKLEDSAVYLCASSFSGPRGGRQETQYFGPGTRLLVL.

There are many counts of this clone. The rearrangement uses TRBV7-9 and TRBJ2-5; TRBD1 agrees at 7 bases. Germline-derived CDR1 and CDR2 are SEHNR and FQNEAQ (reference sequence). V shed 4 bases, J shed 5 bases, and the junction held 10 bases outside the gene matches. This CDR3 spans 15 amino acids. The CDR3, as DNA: TGTGCCAGCAGCTCATCGACAGGGCGAGGGGAGACCCAGTACTTC. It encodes CASSSSTGRGETQYF.

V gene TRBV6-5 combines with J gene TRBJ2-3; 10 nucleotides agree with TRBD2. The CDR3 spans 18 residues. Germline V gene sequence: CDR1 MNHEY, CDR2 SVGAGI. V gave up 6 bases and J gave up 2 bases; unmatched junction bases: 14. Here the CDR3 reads CASRMAGEREGVTDTQYF. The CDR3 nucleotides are TGTGCCAGCAGGATGGCGGGGGAGCGGGAGGGGGTCACAGATACGCAGTATTTT.

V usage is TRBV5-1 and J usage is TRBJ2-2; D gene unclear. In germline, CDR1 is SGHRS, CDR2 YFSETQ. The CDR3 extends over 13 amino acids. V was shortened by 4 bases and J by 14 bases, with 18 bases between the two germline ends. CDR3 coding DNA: TGCGCCAGCAGCCCCCTCGAAGGCGGTATCCTGTTTTTT. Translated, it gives CASSPLEGGILFF.

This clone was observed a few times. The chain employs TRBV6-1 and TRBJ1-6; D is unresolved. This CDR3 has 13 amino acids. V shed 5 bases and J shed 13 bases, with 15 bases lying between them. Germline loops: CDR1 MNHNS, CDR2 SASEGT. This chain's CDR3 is CASSPLIYHPLHF. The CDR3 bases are TGTGCCAGCAGTCCCCTAATCTATCATCCCCTCCACTTT.

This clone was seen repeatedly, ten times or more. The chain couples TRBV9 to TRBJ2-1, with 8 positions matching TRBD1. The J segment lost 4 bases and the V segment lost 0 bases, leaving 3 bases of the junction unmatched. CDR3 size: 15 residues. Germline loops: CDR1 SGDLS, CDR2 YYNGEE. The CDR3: CASSVERTGYNEQFF. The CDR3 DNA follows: TGTGCCAGCAGCGTAGAAAGGACAGGGTACAATGAGCAGTTCTTC. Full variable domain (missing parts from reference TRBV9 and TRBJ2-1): DSGVTQTPKHLITATGQRVTLRCSPRSGDLSVYWYQQSLDQGLQFLIQYYNGEERAKGNILERFSAQQFPDLHSELNLSSLELGDSALYFCASSVERTGYNEQFFGPGTRLTVL.

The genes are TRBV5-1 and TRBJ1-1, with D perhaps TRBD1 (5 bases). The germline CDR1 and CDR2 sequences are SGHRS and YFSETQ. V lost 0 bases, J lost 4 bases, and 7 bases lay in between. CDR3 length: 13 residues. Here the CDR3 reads CASSLEGSTEAFF. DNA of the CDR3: TGCGCCAGCAGCTTGGAGGGGTCCACTGAAGCTTTCTTT. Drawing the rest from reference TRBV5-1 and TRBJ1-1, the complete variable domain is KAGVTQTPRYLIKTRGQQVTLSCSPISGHRSVSWYQQTPGQGLQFLFEYFSETQRNKGNFPGRFSGRQFSNSRSEMNVSTLELGDSALYLCASSLEGSTEAFFGQGTRLTVV.

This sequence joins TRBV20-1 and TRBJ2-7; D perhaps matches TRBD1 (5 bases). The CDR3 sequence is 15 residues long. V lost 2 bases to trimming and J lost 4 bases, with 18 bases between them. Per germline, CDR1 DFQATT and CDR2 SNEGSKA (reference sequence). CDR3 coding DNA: TGCAGTGCTAGAACTCCAGGGCAGGGTGGGTACGAGCAGTACTTC. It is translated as CSARTPGQGGYEQYF.

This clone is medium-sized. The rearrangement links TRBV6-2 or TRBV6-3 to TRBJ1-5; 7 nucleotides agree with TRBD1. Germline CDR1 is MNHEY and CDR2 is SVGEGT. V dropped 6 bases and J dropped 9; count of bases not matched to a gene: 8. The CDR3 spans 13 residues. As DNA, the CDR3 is TGTGCCAGCAGGGGACAGTCGAGGGGGCCCCAGCATTTT. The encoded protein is CASRGQSRGPQHF.

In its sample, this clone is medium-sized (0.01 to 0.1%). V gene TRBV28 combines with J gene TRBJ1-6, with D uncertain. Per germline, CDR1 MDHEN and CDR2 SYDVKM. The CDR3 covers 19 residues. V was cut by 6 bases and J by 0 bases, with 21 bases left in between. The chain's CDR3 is CASSHRFWGLSSYNSPLHF. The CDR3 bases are TGTGCCAGCAGCCACCGTTTTTGGGGTCTCAGCTCCTATAATTCACCCCTCCACTTT.

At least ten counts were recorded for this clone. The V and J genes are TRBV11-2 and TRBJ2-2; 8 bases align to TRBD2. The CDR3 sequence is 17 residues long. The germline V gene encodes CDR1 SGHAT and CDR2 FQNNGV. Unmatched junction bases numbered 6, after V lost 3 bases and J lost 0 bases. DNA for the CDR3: TGTGCCAGCAGCTTTACCCCCGGGGGGGCGAACACCGGGGAGCTGTTTTTT. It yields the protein CASSFTPGGANTGELFF.

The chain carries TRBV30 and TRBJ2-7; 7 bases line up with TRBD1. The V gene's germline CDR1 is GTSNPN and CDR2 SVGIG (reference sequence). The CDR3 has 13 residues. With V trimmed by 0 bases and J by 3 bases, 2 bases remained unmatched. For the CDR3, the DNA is TGTGCCTGGAGTGTAGCAGGGGGCTACGAGCAGTACTTC. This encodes CAWSVAGGYEQYF.

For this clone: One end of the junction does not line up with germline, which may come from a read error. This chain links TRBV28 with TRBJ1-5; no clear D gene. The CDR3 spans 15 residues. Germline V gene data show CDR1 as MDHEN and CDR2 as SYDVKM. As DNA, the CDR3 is TGTGCCAGCATGCTTTGGGGAGAGTGCAATCGGCCCCAGCATTTT. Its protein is CASMLWGECNRPQHF. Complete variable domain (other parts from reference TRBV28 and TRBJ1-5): DVKVTQSSRYLVKRTGEKVFLECVQDMDHENMFWYRQDPGLGLRLIYFSYDVKMKEKGDIPEGYSVSREKKERFSLILESASTNQTSMYLCASMLWGECNRPQHFGDGTRLSIL.

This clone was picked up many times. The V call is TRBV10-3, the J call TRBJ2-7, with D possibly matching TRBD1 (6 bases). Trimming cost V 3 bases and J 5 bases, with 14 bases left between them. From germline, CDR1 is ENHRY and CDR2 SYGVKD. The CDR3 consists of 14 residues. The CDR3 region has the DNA TGTGCCATCAGTGACGGTACAGGGCGCGACGAGCAGTACTTC. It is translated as CAISDGTGRDEQYF.

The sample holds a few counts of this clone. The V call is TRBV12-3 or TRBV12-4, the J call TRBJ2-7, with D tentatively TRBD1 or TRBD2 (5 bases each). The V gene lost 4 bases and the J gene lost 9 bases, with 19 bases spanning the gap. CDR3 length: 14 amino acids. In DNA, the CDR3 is TGTGCCAGCAGTTCAACGCGAGGGGTACGAGTGCAGTACTTC. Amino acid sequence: CASSSTRGVRVQYF.

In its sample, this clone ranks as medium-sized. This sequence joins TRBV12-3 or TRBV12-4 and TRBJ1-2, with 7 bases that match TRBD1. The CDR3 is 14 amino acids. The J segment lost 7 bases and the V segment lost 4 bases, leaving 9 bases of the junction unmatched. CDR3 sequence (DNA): TGTGCCAGCAGTTCGACAGGGAGGGGTTTTGGCTACACCTTC. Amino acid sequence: CASSSTGRGFGYTF.

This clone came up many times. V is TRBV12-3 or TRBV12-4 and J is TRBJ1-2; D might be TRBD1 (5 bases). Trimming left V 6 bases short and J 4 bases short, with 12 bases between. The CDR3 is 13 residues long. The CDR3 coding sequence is TGTGCCAGCAGCAAGACCGGGGGCTATGGCTACACCTTC. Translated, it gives CASSKTGGYGYTF.

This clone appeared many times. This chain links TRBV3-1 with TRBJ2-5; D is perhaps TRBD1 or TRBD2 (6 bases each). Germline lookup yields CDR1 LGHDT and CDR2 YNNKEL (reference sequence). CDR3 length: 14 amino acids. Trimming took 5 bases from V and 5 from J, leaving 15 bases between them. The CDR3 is CASSGGPYGETQYF. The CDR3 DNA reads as TGTGCCAGCAGCGGGGGGCCATACGGGGAGACCCAGTACTTC.

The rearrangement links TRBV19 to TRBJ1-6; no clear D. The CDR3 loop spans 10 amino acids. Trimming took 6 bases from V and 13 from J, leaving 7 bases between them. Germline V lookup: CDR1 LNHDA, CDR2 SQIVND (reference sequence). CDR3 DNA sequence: TGTGCCAGTAGGGGCCCGCCCCTCCACTTT. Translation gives CASRGPPLHF.

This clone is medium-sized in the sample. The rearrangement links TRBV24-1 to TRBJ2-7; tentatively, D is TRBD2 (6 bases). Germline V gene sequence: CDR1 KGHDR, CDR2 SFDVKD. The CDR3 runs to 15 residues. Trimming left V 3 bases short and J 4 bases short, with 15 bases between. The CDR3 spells CATSDPGTGDYEQYF. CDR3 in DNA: TGTGCCACCAGTGATCCCGGGACTGGAGATTACGAGCAGTACTTC.

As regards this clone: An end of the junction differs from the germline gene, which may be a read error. CDR3 in amino acids: CTSRVDTNYGYTF. The DNA of the CDR3 is TGTACCAGCAGAGTAGACACTAACTATGGCTACACCTTC. This rearrangement joins TRBV9 to TRBJ1-2; D is unclear. The CDR3 is 13 amino acids. Germline V gives CDR1 SGDLS, CDR2 YYNGEE. The full variable domain, completed using reference TRBV9 and TRBJ1-2, is DSGVTQTPKHLITATGQRVTLRCSPRSGDLSVYWYQQSLDQGLQFLIQYYNGEERAKGNILERFSAQQFPDLHSELNLSSLELGDSALYFCTSRVDTNYGYTFGSGTRLTVV.